This TCR beta chain was identified during a study of a mutant IDH1 vaccine in newly diagnosed glioma. Study-level background: Administration of eight vaccinations to patients took place in weeks 1, 3, 5, 7, 11, 15, 19, 23. The earlier regimen, radiotherapy, temozolomide, or both, was most often both.

Time point defined: week 5, during vaccination. Vaccinated patients received 300 ug of mutant IDH1 20-mer peptide per dose, with topical imiquimod. Notes on the study in general: Of the patients, less than 95% had vaccine-induced immune responses. Pseudoprogression appeared independent of alterations in top peripheral clonotypes.

Clones were read by immunoSEQ multiplex PCR, and TCRdb kept only the in-frame ones, dropping some. The sample consists of 30,000 to 35,000 clones, 55% to 60% of them appearing once. The count of this clone is one. The antigen is unknown. The sample was PBMCs, taken from a glioma patient whose treatment included an IDH1 peptide vaccine. This clonotype was obtained from a woman aged 18 to 35 with glioma.

This chain's CDR3 is CASSLRTGGTSPLHF. CDR3 sequence (DNA): TGTGCCAGCAGCCTCCGGACAGGGGGCACCTCACCCCTCCACTTT. The rearrangement links TRBV11-3 to TRBJ1-6; TRBD1 matches 11 bases. V was pared by 5 bases and J by 10 bases, with 7 bases of the junction left unmatched. Per the germline V gene, CDR1 is SGHNT and CDR2 is YENEEA. This CDR3 spans 15 amino acids.